These T cell receptor beta chains were read from a single sample in a study of somatic mutations in cytotoxic T cells in rheumatoid arthritis. The table came from immunoSEQ multiplex PCR; TCRdb's copy has only in-frame clones and leaves some out. The table includes 6,000 or so clones, about 70% detected once. Sequencing was done on a sample of CD8+ T cells sorted from blood. The receptors were sampled from a woman aged 50 to 60 in good health. The CDR3 runs from the conserved cysteine through the conserved F or W. A D gene is named only where the DNA matches it firmly. Clone size is stated in some rows and not others, as once, few, many or a class when expanded.

CDR3 protein: CASITTTGLNYIQYF
CDR3 DNA: TGCGCCAGCATAACGACAACAGGGTTGAACTACATTCAGTACTTC
D gene: NA
J gene: TRBJ2-4
V gene: TRBV23-1
clone size: NA

CDR3 protein: CASTPGGAANEQFF
CDR3 DNA: TGTGCCAGCACGCCGGGGGGGGCCGCCAATGAGCAGTTCTTC
D gene: TRBD2
J gene: TRBJ2-1
V gene: TRBV6-1
clone size: NA

CDR3 protein: CASRYVGQAYEQYF
CDR3 DNA: TGTGCCAGCAGATACGTGGGACAAGCCTACGAGCAGTACTTC
D gene: NA
J gene: TRBJ2-7
V gene: TRBV5-6
clone size: NA

CDR3 protein: CSVVGTGTLITEAFF
CDR3 DNA: TGCAGCGTTGTAGGGACAGGGACCTTAATCACTGAAGCTTTCTTT
D gene: TRBD1
J gene: TRBJ1-1
V gene: TRBV29-1
clone size: few

CDR3 protein: CASRYGQTSGGVDEQFF
CDR3 DNA: TGTGCCAGTAGATACGGACAAACCAGCGGGGGGGTCGATGAGCAGTTCTTC
D gene: TRBD2
J gene: TRBJ2-1
V gene: TRBV19
clone size: NA

CDR3 protein: CASSFSGGDNNEQFF
CDR3 DNA: TGCGCCAGCAGCTTTAGCGGGGGGGATAACAATGAGCAGTTCTTC
D gene: TRBD2
J gene: TRBJ2-1
V gene: TRBV5-1
clone size: NA

CDR3 protein: CASSLYEVGDTGGQPQHF
CDR3 DNA: TGTGCCAGCAGTTTATATGAGGTCGGTGACACCGGGGGACAGCCCCAGCATTTT
D gene: NA
J gene: TRBJ1-5
V gene: TRBV28
clone size: few

CDR3 protein: CASRDSSYEQYF
CDR3 DNA: TGTGCCAGCAGGGACAGCTCCTACGAGCAGTACTTC
D gene: NA
J gene: TRBJ2-7
V gene: TRBV7-9
clone size: NA

CDR3 protein: CASSEWSRRGATYEQYF
CDR3 DNA: TGTGCCAGCAGTGAATGGAGTCGGCGGGGGGCGACCTACGAGCAGTACTTC
D gene: TRBD2
J gene: TRBJ2-7
V gene: TRBV6-1
clone size: once

CDR3 protein: CASSLQRGTSCYNEQFF
CDR3 DNA: TGCGCCAGCAGCTTACAACGGGGGACTAGCTGCTACAATGAGCAGTTCTTC
D gene: TRBD2
J gene: TRBJ2-1
V gene: TRBV5-1
clone size: NA

CDR3 protein: CASSSQFETQYF
CDR3 DNA: TGTGCCAGCAGCTCCCAGTTCGAGACCCAGTACTTC
D gene: NA
J gene: TRBJ2-5
V gene: TRBV5-6
clone size: NA

CDR3 protein: CASRSNRLEQYF
CDR3 DNA: TGTGCCAGCAGATCTAACAGGCTCGAGCAGTACTTC
D gene: NA
J gene: TRBJ2-7
V gene: TRBV7-9
clone size: NA

CDR3 protein: CASSQVGEDRGSGYTF
CDR3 DNA: TGCGCCAGCAGCCAAGTCGGAGAGGACAGGGGGTCTGGCTACACCTTC
D gene: TRBD1
J gene: TRBJ1-2
V gene: TRBV4-1
clone size: NA

CDR3 protein: CASSSAEYNEQFF
CDR3 DNA: TGTGCCAGCAGTAGCGCCGAATACAATGAGCAGTTCTTC
D gene: NA
J gene: TRBJ2-1
V gene: TRBV6-4
clone size: NA

CDR3 protein: CASSPGGGFNQPQHF
CDR3 DNA: TGTGCCAGCAGCCCGGGAGGGGGTTTCAATCAGCCCCAGCATTTT
D gene: NA
J gene: TRBJ1-5
V gene: TRBV7-9
clone size: NA

CDR3 protein: CASEGLVAGGYYEQYF
CDR3 DNA: TGTGCCTCGGAAGGGCTTGTTGCGGGGGGATACTACGAGCAGTACTTC
D gene: TRBD2
J gene: TRBJ2-7
V gene: TRBV7-3
clone size: NA

CDR3 protein: CASKPGTGAYSNQPQHF
CDR3 DNA: TGTGCCAGCAAACCCGGGACAGGCGCTTATAGCAATCAGCCCCAGCATTTT
D gene: TRBD1
J gene: TRBJ1-5
V gene: TRBV19
clone size: NA

CDR3 protein: CASSLGRDEQFF
CDR3 DNA: TGTGCCAGCAGCTTAGGTAGAGATGAGCAGTTCTTC
D gene: NA
J gene: TRBJ2-1
V gene: TRBV7-3
clone size: NA

CDR3 protein: CASSLSPCSRKTYGYTF
CDR3 DNA: TGTGCCAGCAGTTTGTCACCATGCTCTAGAAAGACCTATGGCTACACCTTC
D gene: NA
J gene: TRBJ1-2
V gene: TRBV6-8
clone size: NA

CDR3 protein: CASSQVVEGNTIYF
CDR3 DNA: TGCGCCAGCAGCCAAGTTGTTGAGGGAAACACCATATATTTT
D gene: NA
J gene: TRBJ1-3
V gene: TRBV4-1
clone size: NA

CDR3 protein: CASSEEPGQSYEQYF
CDR3 DNA: TGTGCCAGCAGTGAAGAGCCGGGACAGTCCTACGAGCAGTACTTC
D gene: TRBD1
J gene: TRBJ2-7
V gene: TRBV6-1
clone size: medium-sized

CDR3 protein: CARVGASEAFF
CDR3 DNA: TGTGCCAGAGTAGGGGCAAGTGAAGCTTTCTTT
D gene: NA
J gene: TRBJ1-1
V gene: TRBV6-5
clone size: few

CDR3 protein: CASSRASGRYEQYF
CDR3 DNA: TGTGCCAGCAGCCGTGCAAGCGGACGCTACGAGCAGTACTTC
D gene: NA
J gene: TRBJ2-7
V gene: TRBV7-9
clone size: NA

CDR3 protein: CASSMTGPGGRYTEAFF
CDR3 DNA: TGTGCCAGCAGTATGACAGGGCCTGGGGGAAGATACACTGAAGCTTTCTTT
D gene: TRBD1
J gene: TRBJ1-1
V gene: TRBV27
clone size: NA

CDR3 protein: CASSLTTTGEQFF
CDR3 DNA: TGTGCCAGCAGCTTAACTACGACGGGTGAGCAGTTCTTC
D gene: NA
J gene: TRBJ2-1
V gene: TRBV4-2
clone size: NA

CDR3 protein: CASSYSDISEQFF
CDR3 DNA: TGTGCCAGCAGTTACTCGGACATTTCCGAGCAGTTCTTC
D gene: NA
J gene: TRBJ2-1
V gene: TRBV6-5
clone size: NA

CDR3 protein: CASSYRWPRGNYGYTF
CDR3 DNA: TGTGCCAGCAGTTATAGGTGGCCAAGGGGGAACTATGGCTACACCTTC
D gene: NA
J gene: TRBJ1-2
V gene: TRBV6-5
clone size: medium-sized

CDR3 protein: CASSFGTSGGTTDTQYF
CDR3 DNA: TGCGCCAGCAGCTTTGGGACTAGCGGGGGAACCACAGATACGCAGTATTTT
D gene: TRBD2
J gene: TRBJ2-3
V gene: TRBV5-1
clone size: NA

CDR3 protein: CASSQEHRVDTQYF
CDR3 DNA: TGCGCCAGCAGCCAAGAGCACAGGGTAGATACGCAGTATTTT
D gene: NA
J gene: TRBJ2-3
V gene: TRBV4-3
clone size: once

CDR3 protein: CASSLPSQTGYYGYTF
CDR3 DNA: TGTGCCAGCAGCTTACCCAGCCAGACAGGGTACTATGGCTACACCTTC
D gene: TRBD1
J gene: TRBJ1-2
V gene: TRBV13
clone size: NA

CDR3 protein: CASSSTGGGRGGYTF
CDR3 DNA: TGTGCCAGCAGCTCCACAGGGGGCGGACGGGGGGGCTACACCTTC
D gene: TRBD1
J gene: TRBJ1-2
V gene: TRBV11-2
clone size: NA

CDR3 protein: CASRTYRGREYTEAFF
CDR3 DNA: TGTGCCAGCAGAACATACAGGGGGCGAGAATACACTGAAGCTTTCTTT
D gene: TRBD1
J gene: TRBJ1-1
V gene: TRBV7-9
clone size: NA

CDR3 protein: CASSRSGGAVDTQYF
CDR3 DNA: TGTGCCAGCAGCCGAAGCGGGGGGGCCGTAGATACGCAGTATTTT
D gene: TRBD2
J gene: TRBJ2-3
V gene: TRBV7-2
clone size: NA

CDR3 protein: CASSSTGTENTEAFF
CDR3 DNA: TGTGCCAGCAGTTCCACCGGGACTGAGAACACTGAAGCTTTCTTT
D gene: NA
J gene: TRBJ1-1
V gene: TRBV28
clone size: NA

CDR3 protein: CASSLGLAGATGDTQYF
CDR3 DNA: TGTGCCAGTAGTCTCGGACTAGCGGGGGCCACAGGGGATACGCAGTATTTT
D gene: TRBD2
J gene: TRBJ2-3
V gene: TRBV19
clone size: few

CDR3 protein: CATPTGGGWGYTF
CDR3 DNA: TGTGCCACCCCGACAGGGGGAGGTTGGGGCTACACCTTC
D gene: TRBD1
J gene: TRBJ1-2
V gene: TRBV28
clone size: NA

CDR3 protein: CASSPGPGGSGANVLTF
CDR3 DNA: TGTGCCAGCAGCCCCGGGCCTGGAGGTTCTGGGGCCAACGTCCTGACTTTC
D gene: NA
J gene: TRBJ2-6
V gene: TRBV11-3
clone size: once

CDR3 protein: CASSQEGGGSYEQYF
CDR3 DNA: TGCGCCAGCAGCCAAGAGGGGGGCGGGAGTTACGAGCAGTACTTC
D gene: NA
J gene: TRBJ2-7
V gene: TRBV4-3
clone size: NA

CDR3 protein: CASVADTQYF
CDR3 DNA: TGTGCCAGCGTCGCGGATACGCAGTATTTT
D gene: NA
J gene: TRBJ2-3
V gene: TRBV9
clone size: NA

CDR3 protein: CASSFGTGAKNEQYF
CDR3 DNA: TGTGCCAGCAGTTTCGGGACAGGGGCTAAGAACGAGCAGTACTTC
D gene: TRBD1
J gene: TRBJ2-7
V gene: TRBV27
clone size: NA

CDR3 protein: CASSLAAARPGSGNTIYF
CDR3 DNA: TGTGCCAGCAGCTTAGCGGCGGCACGGCCTGGCTCTGGAAACACCATATATTTT
D gene: NA
J gene: TRBJ1-3
V gene: TRBV7-9
clone size: NA

CDR3 protein: CASSHLGAYDEQFF
CDR3 DNA: TGTGCCAGCAGTCACCTGGGGGCGTACGATGAGCAGTTCTTC
D gene: NA
J gene: TRBJ2-1
V gene: TRBV27
clone size: NA